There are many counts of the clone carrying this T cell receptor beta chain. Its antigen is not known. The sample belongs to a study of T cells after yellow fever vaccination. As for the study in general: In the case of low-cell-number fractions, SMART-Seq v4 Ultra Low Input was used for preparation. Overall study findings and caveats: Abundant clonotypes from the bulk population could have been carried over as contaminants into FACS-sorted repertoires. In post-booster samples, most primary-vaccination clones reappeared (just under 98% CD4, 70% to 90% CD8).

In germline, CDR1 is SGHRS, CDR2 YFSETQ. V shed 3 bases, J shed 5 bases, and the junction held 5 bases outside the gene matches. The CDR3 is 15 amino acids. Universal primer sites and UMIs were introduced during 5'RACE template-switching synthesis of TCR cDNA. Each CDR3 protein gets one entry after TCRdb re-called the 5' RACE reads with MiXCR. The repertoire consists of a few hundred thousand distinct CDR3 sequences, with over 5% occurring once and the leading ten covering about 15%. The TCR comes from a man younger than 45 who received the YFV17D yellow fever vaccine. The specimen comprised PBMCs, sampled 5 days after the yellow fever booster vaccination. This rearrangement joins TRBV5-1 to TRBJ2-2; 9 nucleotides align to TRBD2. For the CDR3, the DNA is TGCGCCAGCAGCTCAGAGGGACTAGCAACCGGGGAGCTGTTTTTT. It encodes CASSSEGLATGELFF. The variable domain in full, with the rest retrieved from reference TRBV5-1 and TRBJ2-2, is KAGVTQTPRYLIKTRGQQVTLSCSPISGHRSVSWYQQTPGQGLQFLFEYFSETQRNKGNFPGRFSGRQFSNSRSEMNVSTLELGDSALYLCASSSEGLATGELFFGEGSRLTVL.